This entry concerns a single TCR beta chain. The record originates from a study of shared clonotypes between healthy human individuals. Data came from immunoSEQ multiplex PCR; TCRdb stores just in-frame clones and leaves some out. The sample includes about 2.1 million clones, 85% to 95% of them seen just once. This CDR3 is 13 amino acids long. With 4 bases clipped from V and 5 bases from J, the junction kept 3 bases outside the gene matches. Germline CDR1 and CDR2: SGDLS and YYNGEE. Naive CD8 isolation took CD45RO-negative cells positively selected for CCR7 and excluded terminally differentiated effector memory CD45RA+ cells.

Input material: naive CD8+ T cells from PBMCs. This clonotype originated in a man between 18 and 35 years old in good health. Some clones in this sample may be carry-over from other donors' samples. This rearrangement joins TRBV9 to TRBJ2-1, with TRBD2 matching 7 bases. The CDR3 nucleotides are TGTGCCAGCAGCTACGGGACTAACAATGAGCAGTTCTTC. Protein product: CASSYGTNNEQFF.